This T cell receptor (beta chain) is drawn from a study of cytotoxic CD8 clonotypes in ibrutinib-treated CLL. Regarding the study as a whole: Clonality at baseline surpassed age-matched healthy donors and tracked circulating CD8+ T-cell counts. Whereas clonality rose at ibrutinib response, it declined toward baseline at progression.

This clone has just a few counts. The antigen remains unidentified. Assay: immunoSEQ multiplex PCR; the TCRdb copy retains only in-frame clones and omits some. The table lists just over 200,000 clones, 70% of them singletons, with 5.9% in the top ten. Germline trimming cut 7 bases from V and 5 bases from J; bases unmatched to any gene: 12. This CDR3 has 16 amino acids. Germline CDR1 and CDR2: SNHLY and FYNNEI. The sequencing used PBMCs, collected after 12 months of ibrutinib treatment. The V and J genes are TRBV2 and TRBJ1-1, with 11 bases lining up with TRBD1. This receptor was obtained from a human donor with chronic lymphocytic leukemia. DNA for the CDR3: TGTGCCAGCATCATGGACAGGGGGCGTGTTAAGACTGAAGCTTTCTTT. It translates to CASIMDRGRVKTEAFF.